This is a list of T cell receptor beta chains from one sample in a study of CD8 T cells in ankylosing spondylitis. TCRdb itself ran the 5' RACE reads through MiXCR, one entry per CDR3 protein. This repertoire shows about 460,000 distinct CDR3 sequences, about 5.4% found once; its top ten account for under 4.5%. Sequenced sample: blood, either unsorted or a sorted T cell fraction (not recorded which). The receptors were sampled from a male donor with ankylosing spondylitis. The CDR3 runs from the conserved cysteine through the conserved F or W. The D gene is left open where the match is weak. For some rows the clone size is stated as once, few or many, or as a class when expanded; others skip it.

size: many
D: TRBD1
V: TRBV20-1
J: TRBJ1-2
CDR3: CSAGGQTRGYTF
DNA: TGCAGTGCTGGGGGACAGACGAGAGGCTACACCTTC

size: many
D: -
V: TRBV4-3
J: TRBJ2-3
CDR3: CASSQVSFDTQYF
DNA: TGCGCCAGCAGCCAAGTGAGCTTTGATACGCAGTATTTT

size: many
D: -
V: TRBV6-5
J: TRBJ2-1
CDR3: CASSRGLGEQFF
DNA: TGTGCCAGCAGTCGGGGTTTGGGGGAGCAGTTCTTC

size: many
D: -
V: TRBV29-1
J: TRBJ1-2
CDR3: CSVPRVGGSYGYTF
DNA: TGCAGCGTTCCCCGGGTAGGGGGGTCCTATGGCTACACCTTC

size: many
D: -
V: TRBV7-9
J: TRBJ1-6
CDR3: CASSPTLPAYNSPLHF
DNA: TGTGCCAGCAGCCCGACTCTCCCGGCCTATAATTCACCCCTCCACTTT

size: few
D: -
V: TRBV6-5
J: TRBJ2-7
CDR3: CASSYPRGGEIHEQYF
DNA: TGTGCCAGCAGTTACCCCCGCGGCGGGGAGATCCACGAGCAGTACTTC

size: many
D: -
V: TRBV20-1
J: TRBJ1-5
CDR3: CSARAQVTYQPQHF
DNA: TGCAGTGCTAGAGCACAGGTCACTTATCAGCCCCAGCATTTT

size: many
D: -
V: TRBV28
J: TRBJ2-6
CDR3: CASSLGRAGANVLTF
DNA: TGTGCCAGCAGTTTAGGCAGGGCCGGGGCCAACGTCCTGACTTTC

size: many
D: -
V: TRBV7-8
J: TRBJ1-2
CDR3: CASSPFALGYYGYTF
DNA: TGTGCCAGCAGCCCCTTTGCCCTAGGGTATTATGGCTACACCTTC

size: -
D: -
V: TRBV18
J: TRBJ1-2
CDR3: CASSRDTDGYTF
DNA: TGTGCCAGCTCCCGGGACACGGATGGCTACACCTTC

size: few
D: -
V: TRBV29-1
J: TRBJ2-7
CDR3: CSVPGTVTTEQYF
DNA: TGCAGCGTCCCCGGGACTGTTACAACCGAGCAGTACTTC

size: many
D: -
V: TRBV25-1
J: TRBJ1-1
CDR3: CASSWAFEAFF
DNA: TGTGCCAGCAGTTGGGCCTTTGAAGCTTTCTTT

size: -
D: -
V: TRBV27
J: TRBJ1-2
CDR3: CASSLMPARTGYTF
DNA: TGTGCCAGCAGTTTGATGCCCGCCCGGACGGGCTACACCTTC